A single sample gave rise to the 20 T cell receptor beta chains below, sequenced in a study of blood T cell repertoires in COVID-19. The assay was immunoSEQ multiplex PCR, and TCRdb's table has in-frame clones only and misses some. Of 190,000 or so clones in the sample, 85% to 90% were seen once. The sequencing sample was made of peripheral blood. These receptors were obtained from a man over 45 with acute or convalescent COVID-19.

J is TRBJ1-1 and V is TRBV27; the D is unclear. V shed 7 bases and J shed 1 base, with 10 bases lying between them. Germline V gives CDR1 MNHEY, CDR2 SMNVEV (reference sequence). This CDR3 is 13 amino acids long. The CDR3 DNA reads as TGTGCCAGCACCCCAAATCAGAACACTGAAGCTTTCTTT. Encoded protein: CASTPNQNTEAFF.

This clone was recorded once. The CDR3 region has the DNA TGTGCCAGCAGCGTAGGTAGCGGGCCTTACTACGAGCAGTACTTC. As protein: CASSVGSGPYYEQYF. This chain joins TRBV9 and TRBJ2-7; 7 bases are shared with TRBD2. The trim removed 0 bases at V and 3 bases at J, leaving 6 bases unmatched. CDR3 length: 15 amino acids. The germline V gene has CDR1 SGDLS and CDR2 YYNGEE.

This chain links TRBV4-2 with TRBJ1-6; TRBD1 matches 8 bases. Germline loops: CDR1 LGHNA, CDR2 YNFKEQ. CDR3 length: 16 residues. With V trimmed by 3 bases and J by 7 bases, 8 bases remained unmatched. For the CDR3, the DNA is TGTGCCAGCAGCCAGGAAAGGACAGGGTTGAATTCACCCCTCCACTTT. As protein: CASSQERTGLNSPLHF.

V gene TRBV7-3 combines with J gene TRBJ2-6; 12 positions match TRBD2. Germline V gene sequence: CDR1 SGHTA, CDR2 FQGTGA. This CDR3 contains 20 residues. With 1 base clipped from V and 0 bases from J, the junction kept 7 bases outside the gene matches. The CDR3 region is CASSLRHGLAGYSGANVLTF. The CDR3 DNA is TGTGCCAGCAGCTTAAGGCACGGACTAGCGGGGTACTCTGGGGCCAACGTCCTGACTTTC.

This chain links TRBV19 with TRBJ1-5, with D tentatively TRBD1 (6 bases). The V end lost 8 bases, the J end lost 2 bases, and 19 bases lay between the germline ends. The CDR3 is made up of 16 amino acids. Germline V CDR1 and CDR2: LNHDA, SQIVND (reference sequence). Here the CDR3 reads CASSEGGGVGNQPQHF. The DNA of the CDR3 is TGTGCCAGTTCGGAAGGGGGGGGCGTCGGCAATCAGCCCCAGCATTTT.

This clone was seen only once. This rearrangement joins TRBV7-2 to TRBJ2-1; D might be TRBD2 (6 bases). V was trimmed by 5 bases and J by 4 bases, leaving 18 bases between them. The CDR3 has 16 amino acids. The V gene's germline CDR1 is SGHTA and CDR2 FQGNSA. For the CDR3, the DNA is TGTGCCAGCAGCCCCCGGCGGACCCGGGGGTACAATGAGCAGTTCTTC. As protein: CASSPRRTRGYNEQFF.

DNA of the CDR3: TGTGCCAGCAGTTCCTCTATAGCGGGGACCTACAATGAGCAGTTCTTC. Protein product: CASSSSIAGTYNEQFF. The gene calls are TRBV6-5 and TRBJ2-1; the match to TRBD2 covers 8 bases. The CDR3 totals 16 residues. V lost 4 bases to trimming and J lost 2 bases; unmatched junction nucleotides: 7. Per the germline V gene, CDR1 is MNHEY and CDR2 is SVGAGI.

This clone was counted a single time. The chain links TRBV29-1 to TRBJ2-1; the D is unclear. Trimming cost V 6 bases and J 5 bases, with 5 bases left between them. CDR3 length: 10 amino acids. Per germline, CDR1 SQVTM and CDR2 ANQGSEA. CDR3 protein: CSVANNEQFF. DNA for the CDR3: TGCAGCGTCGCTAACAATGAGCAGTTCTTC.

In its sample, this clone was seen once. The genes are TRBV19 and TRBJ2-2; TRBD1 agrees at 7 bases. V gave up 9 bases and J gave up 0 bases; unmatched junction bases: 4. Per germline, CDR1 LNHDA and CDR2 SQIVND (reference sequence). The CDR3 spans 14 residues. DNA for the CDR3: TGTGCCAGCCGAGGACAGGCGAACACCGGGGAGCTGTTTTTT. It is translated as CASRGQANTGELFF.

The J gene is TRBJ1-2, the V gene TRBV21-1; the table assigns TRBD1, which was not confirmed against the DNA. TRBV21-1 is flagged as a pseudogene. The CDR3 is 13 residues long. The CDR3 here is CATSKQGLVGYTF. CDR3 nucleotides: TGTGCCACCAGTAAGCAGGGTTTGGTGGGCTACACCTTC.

The V call is TRBV27, the J call TRBJ1-1; a possible D gene is TRBD1 (5 bases). The CDR3 contains 14 residues. The germline CDR1 and CDR2 sequences are MNHEY and SMNVEV (reference sequence). Deletions cut 5 bases from V and 7 bases from J, with 17 bases between. Here the CDR3 reads CASSDRGPSGEAFF. CDR3 coding DNA: TGTGCCAGCAGTGATAGGGGCCCCTCGGGTGAAGCTTTCTTT.

The gene calls are TRBV2 and TRBJ1-5; 7 positions agree with TRBD1. The CDR3 contains 14 residues. Germline V CDR1 and CDR2: SNHLY, FYNNEI. The V gene end was trimmed by 3 bases and the J gene end by 4 bases; junction bases not matched to a gene: 3. In DNA form, the CDR3 reads TGTGCCAGCAGTGATTGGGACAGAAATCAGCCCCAGCATTTT. Protein sequence: CASSDWDRNQPQHF.

The chain uses TRBV2 and TRBJ2-7; D gene ambiguous. CDR3 length: 13 amino acids. The V gene lost 3 bases and the J gene lost 4 bases, with 10 bases spanning the gap. Germline-derived CDR1 and CDR2 are SNHLY and FYNNEI. This CDR3 is CASSDLPRYEQYF. CDR3 nucleotide sequence: TGTGCCAGCAGTGACCTTCCCAGATACGAGCAGTACTTC. The full variable domain, its missing parts supplied by reference TRBV2 and TRBJ2-7, is EPEVTQTPSHQVTQMGQEVILRCVPISNHLYFYWYRQILGQKVEFLVSFYNNEISEKSEIFDDQFSVERPDGSNFTLKIRSTKLEDSAMYFCASSDLPRYEQYFGPGTRLTVT.

This clone was found a few times. The chain links TRBV27 to TRBJ2-2; 11 bases map to TRBD1. Germline lookup yields CDR1 MNHEY and CDR2 SMNVEV (reference sequence). V was clipped by 6 bases and J by 7 bases; unmatched bases: 10. CDR3 length: 16 residues. CDR3 loop: CASSHIGTGGHGELFF. CDR3 nucleotide sequence: TGTGCCAGCAGCCACATTGGGACAGGGGGGCACGGGGAGCTGTTTTTT.

J is TRBJ1-4 and V is TRBV15; D may be TRBD1 (5 bases). The CDR3 is 16 residues long. V lost 0 bases, J lost 7 bases, and 15 bases lay in between. Germline lookup yields CDR1 LNHNV and CDR2 YYDKDF (reference sequence). CDR3 in DNA: TGTGCCACCAGCAGAGATGATGGCAGGGTGGGTGAAAAACTGTTTTTT. Protein: CATSRDDGRVGEKLFF.

This rearrangement joins TRBV7-2 to TRBJ2-1; D is possibly TRBD2 (6 bases). V lost 3 bases, J lost 8 bases, and 11 bases lay in between. Germline V gene lookup returns CDR1 SGHTA and CDR2 FQGNSA. The CDR3 spans 13 residues. The CDR3 DNA reads as TGTGCCAGCAGCTTTGGTAGCGGCGATGAGCAGTTCTTC. It yields the protein CASSFGSGDEQFF.

This chain connects TRBV7-2 to TRBJ1-6; D gene ambiguous. There are 14 residues in the CDR3. Germline values: CDR1 SGHTA, CDR2 FQGNSA. V lost 6 bases and J 8 bases, leaving 14 bases between the germline ends. CDR3 sequence: CASSFRVRDSPLHF. DNA for the CDR3: TGTGCCAGCAGTTTCCGAGTTAGAGATTCACCCCTCCACTTT.

The chain recombines TRBV11-2 with TRBJ2-1; 12 bases are shared with TRBD1. Germline trimming cut 7 bases from V and 9 bases from J; bases unmatched to any gene: 10. The CDR3 is 15 amino acids. Germline V gene sequence: CDR1 SGHAT, CDR2 FQNNGV. DNA for the CDR3: TGTGCCAGCATCCCGGGACAGGGGGCGCTTGGTGAGCAGTTCTTC. Its protein product is CASIPGQGALGEQFF.

The chain's CDR3 is CASSLGRGTEAFF. The CDR3 DNA sequence: TGTGCCAGCAGTTTAGGGAGGGGAACTGAAGCTTTCTTT. The chain uses TRBV27 and TRBJ1-1, with D possibly being TRBD1 (5 bases). Trimming shortened V by 2 bases and J by 5 bases, and 9 bases separated the two germline ends. CDR1 and CDR2 from the germline V gene are MNHEY and SMNVEV (reference sequence). The CDR3 totals 13 residues.

V gene TRBV7-2 combines with J gene TRBJ1-6; TRBD1 matches at 9 bases. Germline loops: CDR1 SGHTA, CDR2 FQGNSA. The CDR3 sequence is 16 residues long. Trimming removed 5 bases from V and 9 bases from J; junction bases left unmatched: 11. The CDR3 DNA follows: TGTGCCAGCAGCGGTGGACAGGGGAGTGTCGGTTCACCCCTCCACTTT. This encodes CASSGGQGSVGSPLHF.